This is a list of T cell receptor beta chains from one sample in a study of T cells in Graves' hyperthyroidism and ophthalmopathy. TCRdb re-called the multiplex PCR reads with MiXCR, one entry per CDR3 protein. This table has 300,000 to 450,000 distinct CDR3 sequences, roughly 15% appearing once. The sequenced sample consisted of blood. Receptor source: a woman in her 30s with Graves' ophthalmopathy. Both conserved end residues are part of each CDR3. D genes are given only for firm matches. Clone size is shown for a subset of rows, as once, few, many or a class of expanded clone.

j_call | d_call | clone_size | v_call | cdr3_nt | cdr3_aa
TRBJ1-2 | TRBD1 | once | TRBV20-1 | TGCAGTGCTACGACGGGACAGGGCTCGACTAACTATGGCTACACCTTC | CSATTGQGSTNYGYTF
TRBJ1-1 | - | many | TRBV14 | TGTGCCAGCAGCCAAGAGACAGGCAGGTTCACTGAAGCTTTCTTT | CASSQETGRFTEAFF
TRBJ1-2 | - | many | TRBV20-1 | TGCAGTGCTCCAGGGTTGTTGCAGGTTAACTATGGCTACACCTTC | CSAPGLLQVNYGYTF
TRBJ2-1 | TRBD1 | - | TRBV7-2 | TGTGCCAGCAGCCACGCGGGACAGGCCTACAATGAGCGGTTCTTC | CASSHAGQAYNERFF
TRBJ1-5 | - | many | TRBV2 | TGTGCCAGCAGGCCAGGGTTTGGCAATCAGCCCCAGCATTTT | CASRPGFGNQPQHF
TRBJ2-1 | - | many | TRBV11-3 | TGTGCCAGCAGCCTAGGGTACGGTAATGAGCAGTTCTTC | CASSLGYGNEQFF
TRBJ1-2 | - | many | TRBV2 | TGTGCCAGCAGTGAAGACATAGCTAACTATGGCTACACCTTC | CASSEDIANYGYTF
TRBJ2-2 | TRBD2 | many | TRBV30 | TGTGCCTGGGCGGGAGCGTTTTTGATCACCGGGGAGCTGTTTTTT | CAWAGAFLITGELFF
TRBJ2-7 | - | many | TRBV2 | TGTGCCAGCATGGGCAGACACTACGAGCAGTACTTC | CASMGRHYEQYF
TRBJ1-1 | TRBD1 | - | TRBV11-1 | TGTGCCAGCAGCTTTGAACAGGGGGAGAACACTGAAGCTTTCTTT | CASSFEQGENTEAFF
TRBJ1-1 | - | - | TRBV7-9 | TGTGCCAGCAGCTTTGGCAGGGGAGACACTGAAGCTTTCTTT | CASSFGRGDTEAFF
TRBJ1-1 | - | many | TRBV16 | TGTGCCAGCAGCCAATTGGTGAACACTGAAGCTTTCTTT | CASSQLVNTEAFF
TRBJ1-5 | - | many | TRBV27 | TGTGCCAGCAGTCCCGGGCCCCTAACCTACAATCAGCCCCAGCATTTT | CASSPGPLTYNQPQHF
TRBJ1-1 | - | many | TRBV28 | TGTGCCAGCAGCACACCCCTTATGCGACAGGTCTTCGTGATGAACACTGAAGCTTTCTTT | CASSTPLMRQVFVMNTEAFF
TRBJ2-2 | - | - | TRBV19 | TGTGCCAGTAGCCCCCCAATCGGCACCGGGGAGCTGTTTTTT | CASSPPIGTGELFF
TRBJ1-5 | - | many | TRBV27 | TGTGCCAGCAGTTTATCGGGTGGGATCAATCAGCCCCAGCATTTT | CASSLSGGINQPQHF
TRBJ2-1 | - | many | TRBV5-1 | TGCGCCAGCAGCCCTGGCGACAGATACAATGAGCAGTTCTTC | CASSPGDRYNEQFF
TRBJ2-1 | - | many | TRBV7-2 | TGTGCCAGCGAAGACAGCTACAATGAGCAGTTCTTC | CASEDSYNEQFF
TRBJ2-2 | - | few | TRBV7-2 | TGTGCCAGCAGCTTAGTTGGTAACGGGGTGTCCGGGGAGCTGTTTTTT | CASSLVGNGVSGELFF
TRBJ2-3 | TRBD2 | - | TRBV2 | TGTGCCAGCAGTGAGACACTAGGGACTAGCGGGACAGATACGCAGTATTTT | CASSETLGTSGTDTQYF
TRBJ2-7 | - | many | TRBV11-2 | TGTGCCAGCAGCTTAGCATCGGCCGGTGAGCAGTACTTC | CASSLASAGEQYF
TRBJ2-5 | TRBD1 | many | TRBV5-6 | TGTGCCAGCAGCTGGACAGGGGGCGCGGTGCGGGGGACCCAGTACTTC | CASSWTGGAVRGTQYF
TRBJ2-2 | - | - | TRBV18 | TGTGCCAGCTCATCCAGCGACAGCCGGGAGCTGTTTTTT | CASSSSDSRELFF
TRBJ1-5 | TRBD1 | few | TRBV28 | TGTGCCAGCAGTTTTGGCATCACCAACAGGGGGCGCGATCAGCCCCAGCATTTT | CASSFGITNRGRDQPQHF
TRBJ2-3 | - | few | TRBV6-2/TRBV6-3 | TGTGCCAGCAGTTACTCAAGGGAACCTAACACAGATACGCAGTATTTT | CASSYSREPNTDTQYF
TRBJ1-2 | - | few | TRBV3-1 | TGTGCCAGCAGCCAAGCCAGGGGCGGCTACACCTTC | CASSQARGGYTF
TRBJ2-3 | TRBD2 | many | TRBV7-6 | TGTGCCAGCAGCACCCCGGGGACTATTCCCACAGATACGCAGTATTTT | CASSTPGTIPTDTQYF
TRBJ2-7 | - | few | TRBV20-1 | TGCAGTGCTAGTGACAGGTCCGACGAGCAGTACTTC | CSASDRSDEQYF
TRBJ2-1 | TRBD1 | many | TRBV24-1 | TGTGCCACCAGTGACCCGACAGGGGGCAACTACAATGAGCAGTTCTTC | CATSDPTGGNYNEQFF
TRBJ2-2 | - | - | TRBV29-1 | TGCAGCGTTGTGCGGACACCGAACACCGGGGAGCTGTTTTTT | CSVVRTPNTGELFF
TRBJ1-2 | - | - | TRBV12-3/TRBV12-4 | TGTGCCAGCAGTTGGGGGTCTAACTATGGCTACACCTTC | CASSWGSNYGYTF
TRBJ2-7 | - | many | TRBV20-1 | TGCAGTGCTAGATCTGACAGGATGAGCTACGAGCAGTACTTC | CSARSDRMSYEQYF
TRBJ1-2 | - | many | TRBV11-2 | TGTGCCAGCAGCTTTGGGGAGGGTCGCTATGGCTACACCTTC | CASSFGEGRYGYTF
TRBJ1-6 | TRBD1 | many | TRBV28 | TGTGCCAGCAGGACAGGGCCGGTAGCACCCCTCCACTTT | CASRTGPVAPLHF
TRBJ2-7 | - | many | TRBV11-2 | TGTGCCAGCAGCTTAGGAGGGATCCACGAGCAGTACTTC | CASSLGGIHEQYF
TRBJ2-7 | TRBD1 | many | TRBV15 | TGTGCCACCAGCAGTGTCGACAGGGACTACGAGCAGTACTTC | CATSSVDRDYEQYF
TRBJ1-3 | - | many | TRBV7-2 | TGTGCCAGCAGCGCCGATCCGGGACCTGGAAACACCATATATTTT | CASSADPGPGNTIYF
TRBJ2-3 | - | many | TRBV2 | TGTGCCTCCTACGGGGATACGCAGTATTTT | CASYGDTQYF
TRBJ2-3 | - | many | TRBV7-9 | TGTGCCAGCAGCCCTGCCGAGAGTACGCAGTATTTT | CASSPAESTQYF
TRBJ1-1 | - | many | TRBV20-1 | TGCAGAGACAGCGAAGCTTTCTTT | CRDSEAFF
TRBJ1-2 | - | many | TRBV7-9 | TGTGCCAGCAGCCGGCTAGACGAAATGAGAGGCTACACCTTC | CASSRLDEMRGYTF
TRBJ2-3 | TRBD1 | many | TRBV7-6 | TGTGCCAGCAGCCTTGACAGGGGAAGGTTTATAGCACACGAAGATACGCAGTATTTT | CASSLDRGRFIAHEDTQYF
TRBJ2-3 | - | many | TRBV29-1 | TGCAGCGTTGAATTTACCATGGATACGCAGTATTTT | CSVEFTMDTQYF
TRBJ1-1 | - | many | TRBV20-1 | TGCAGTGCTAGACAGGACCTGAACACTGAAGCTTTCTTT | CSARQDLNTEAFF
TRBJ2-7 | - | few | TRBV19 | TGTGCCAGTAGTCGAGATGGACAGACCTACGAGCAGTACTTC | CASSRDGQTYEQYF
TRBJ1-5 | - | many | TRBV20-1 | TGCAGTGCTAGAGAAGGGACACGGGTGAATCAGCCCCAGCATTTT | CSAREGTRVNQPQHF
TRBJ2-3 | TRBD2 | many | TRBV7-3 | TGTGCCAGCAGCTTAAGGGCGGGGGAGACAGATACGCAGTATTTT | CASSLRAGETDTQYF
TRBJ1-2 | - | many | TRBV15 | TGTGCCACCAGCAGAGATAAGGGCAACTATGGCTACACCTTC | CATSRDKGNYGYTF
TRBJ1-1 | - | many | TRBV6-6 | TGTGCCAGCAGTTACTCCAGGGCCACTGAAGCTTTCTTT | CASSYSRATEAFF
TRBJ1-1 | - | many | TRBV11-3 | TGTGCCAGCAGCTTACACCCCCCGGGGGCGAACACTGAAGCTTTCTTT | CASSLHPPGANTEAFF
TRBJ1-6 | TRBD1 | many | TRBV20-1 | TGCAGTGCTAGAACCGACAGGGGGCGCTCACCCCTCCACTTT | CSARTDRGRSPLHF
TRBJ2-7 | - | many | TRBV29-1 | TGCAGCGTTGATTCCGAGGGGGTCCTAGGGACCTACGAGCAGTACTTC | CSVDSEGVLGTYEQYF
TRBJ2-3 | - | many | TRBV5-1 | TGCGCCAGCAGCTTGGACGGGAGTAGCACAGATACGCAGTATTTT | CASSLDGSSTDTQYF
TRBJ2-1 | - | few | TRBV29-1 | TGCAGCGTTGGGAGGCTGCTATCCTACAATGAGCAGTTCTTC | CSVGRLLSYNEQFF
TRBJ2-3 | - | many | TRBV30 | TGTGCCTGGAATTCTGGCCCCACAGATACGCAGTATTTT | CAWNSGPTDTQYF
TRBJ2-3 | TRBD2 | many | TRBV5-1 | TGCGCCAGCAGTCCTATAGCGGGGGAGAAAGCTAGCACAGATACGCAGTATTTT | CASSPIAGEKASTDTQYF
TRBJ2-7 | - | many | TRBV24-1 | TGTGCCACCAATGCGACAGGCGACTCCTACGAGCAGTACTTC | CATNATGDSYEQYF